This TCR beta chain was obtained from a study of blood T cell repertoires in COVID-19. Sequencing was performed with immunoSEQ multiplex PCR; in TCRdb, only in-frame clones are kept and a portion is missing. The repertoire consists of about 160,000 clones, with over 80% occurring once and the leading ten covering roughly 4%. Trimming cost V 4 bases and J 3 bases, with 16 bases left between them. This CDR3 contains 16 residues. Germline values: CDR1 SGHDT, CDR2 YYEEEE. V usage is TRBV5-6 and J usage is TRBJ1-4, with D unresolved. This TCR was recovered from a woman in her sixties who had recovered from COVID-19. The sample was peripheral blood. CDR3: CASSQLMAQANEKLFF. The CDR3 bases are TGTGCCAGCAGCCAACTCATGGCGCAGGCTAATGAAAAACTGTTTTTT.